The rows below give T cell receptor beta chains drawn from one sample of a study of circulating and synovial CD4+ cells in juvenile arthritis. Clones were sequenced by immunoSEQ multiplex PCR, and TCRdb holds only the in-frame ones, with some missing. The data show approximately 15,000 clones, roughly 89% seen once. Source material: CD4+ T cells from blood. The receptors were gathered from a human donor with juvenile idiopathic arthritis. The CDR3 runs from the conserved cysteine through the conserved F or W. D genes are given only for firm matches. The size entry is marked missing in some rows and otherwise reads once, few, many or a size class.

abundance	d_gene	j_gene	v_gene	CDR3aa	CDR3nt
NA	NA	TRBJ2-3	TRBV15	CATSRYGGRGTTDTQYF	TGTGCCACCAGCAGATATGGTGGAAGGGGAACCACAGATACGCAGTATTTT
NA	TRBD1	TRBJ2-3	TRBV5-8	CASSLGTGLRDTQYF	TGTGCCAGCAGCTTGGGGACAGGGTTGAGAGATACGCAGTATTTT
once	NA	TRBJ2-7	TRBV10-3	CATRPGQRSYEQYF	TGTGCCACGCGACCGGGACAACGCTCCTACGAGCAGTACTTC
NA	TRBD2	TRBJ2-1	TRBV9	CASSPLAGRYNEQFF	TGTGCCAGCAGCCCCTTAGCGGGACGCTACAATGAGCAGTTCTTC
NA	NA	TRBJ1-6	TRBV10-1	CASPGGSFPYNSPLHF	TGCGCCAGCCCCGGGGGTTCCTTCCCATATAATTCCCCCCTCCACTTT
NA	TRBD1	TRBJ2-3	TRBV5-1	CASSQTGTGATDTQYF	TGCGCCAGCAGCCAAACTGGGACAGGGGCTACGGATACGCAGTATTTT
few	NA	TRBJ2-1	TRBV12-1	CASSFGLADYNEQFF	TGTGCCAGCAGCTTTGGGCTAGCGGACTACAATGAGCAGTTCTTC
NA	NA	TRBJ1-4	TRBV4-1	CASSQERRGFEKLFF	TGCGCCAGCAGCCAAGAGCGCAGGGGATTTGAAAAACTGTTTTTT
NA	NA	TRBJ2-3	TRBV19	CASSSRRVTAPRITDTQYF	TGTGCCAGTAGCTCCCGGCGGGTTACAGCGCCGAGGATCACAGATACGCAGTATTTT
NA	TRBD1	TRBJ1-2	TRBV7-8	CASSLATGTGRGYTF	TGTGCCAGCAGCTTAGCGACCGGGACAGGGCGTGGCTACACCTTC
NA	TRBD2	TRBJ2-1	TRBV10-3	CAIRHSGRYNEQFF	TGTGCCATTCGACATAGCGGGAGATACAATGAGCAGTTCTTC
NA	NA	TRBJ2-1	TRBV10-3	CAIRQGMNEQFF	TGTGCCATCAGACAGGGTATGAACGAGCAGTTCTTC
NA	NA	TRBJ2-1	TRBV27	CASSPRWVNEQFF	TGTGCCAGCAGTCCGCGGTGGGTTAATGAGCAGTTCTTC
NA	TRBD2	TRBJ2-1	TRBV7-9	CASSPSGSLTNEQFF	TGTGCCAGCAGCCCAAGCGGGAGCCTTACTAATGAGCAGTTCTTC
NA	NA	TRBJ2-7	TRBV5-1	CASSPVQGNYEQYF	TGCGCCAGCAGCCCGGTTCAGGGCAACTACGAGCAGTACTTC
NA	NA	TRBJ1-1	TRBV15	CATGRLLDTEAFF	TGTGCCACCGGGAGGCTCTTGGACACTGAAGCTTTCTTT
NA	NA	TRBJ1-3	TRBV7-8	CASSTGQLSSGNTIYF	TGTGCCAGCAGTACCGGACAGTTAAGCTCTGGAAACACCATATATTTT
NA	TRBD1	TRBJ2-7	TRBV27	CASSLTPGQGRYEQYF	TGTGCCAGCAGTCTCACGCCGGGACAGGGGAGGTACGAGCAGTACTTC
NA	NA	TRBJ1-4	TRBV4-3	CASSQDFRANEKLFF	TGCGCCAGCAGCCAAGATTTCAGGGCTAATGAAAAACTGTTTTTT
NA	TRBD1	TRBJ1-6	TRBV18	CASSLQGPQGGNNSPLHF	TGTGCCAGCTCACTTCAAGGTCCCCAGGGGGGAAATAATTCACCCCTCCACTTT
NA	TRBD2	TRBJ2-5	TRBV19	CASRRTSGRGETQYF	TGTGCCAGTAGACGGACTAGCGGGAGGGGAGAGACCCAGTACTTC
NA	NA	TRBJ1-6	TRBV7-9	CASSFLSDSYNSPLHF	TGTGCCAGCAGCTTCCTCTCAGACAGCTATAATTCACCCCTCCACTTT
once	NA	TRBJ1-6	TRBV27	CASSSREGRWNSPLHF	TGTGCCAGCAGTTCGAGGGAGGGACGGTGGAATTCACCCCTCCACTTT
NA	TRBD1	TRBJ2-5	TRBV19	CASNDRVGTQYF	TGTGCCAGTAATGACAGGGTAGGGACCCAGTACTTC
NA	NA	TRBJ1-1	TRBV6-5	CASSRGTEAFF	TGTGCCAGCAGCCGGGGAACTGAAGCTTTCTTT
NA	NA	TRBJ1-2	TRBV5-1	CASSTGSVNYGYTF	TGCGCCAGCAGCACAGGGAGTGTCAACTATGGCTACACCTTC
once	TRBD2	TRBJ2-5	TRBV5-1	CASSLGLLRTSGMETQYF	TGCGCCAGCAGCTTGGGCCTCTTACGGACTAGCGGGATGGAGACCCAGTACTTC
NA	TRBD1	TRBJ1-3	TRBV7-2	CASSPGTAGNTIYF	TGTGCCAGCAGCCCCGGGACAGCTGGAAACACCATATATTTT
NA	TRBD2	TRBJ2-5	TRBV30	CAWGSGAPLETQYF	TGTGCCTGGGGGAGCGGGGCCCCCTTAGAGACCCAGTACTTC
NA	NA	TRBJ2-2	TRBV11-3	CASSPGNTGELFF	TGTGCCAGCAGCCCGGGGAACACCGGGGAGCTGTTTTTT
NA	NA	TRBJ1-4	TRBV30	CAWSGGGDGEKLFF	TGTGCCTGGAGTGGAGGCGGCGACGGAGAAAAACTGTTTTTT
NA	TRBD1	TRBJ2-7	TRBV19	CASSIGTASSYEQYF	TGTGCCAGTAGTATCGGGACAGCATCCTCCTACGAGCAGTACTTC
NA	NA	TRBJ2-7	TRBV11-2	CASNLGLEQYF	TGTGCCAGCAACTTAGGGCTCGAGCAGTACTTC
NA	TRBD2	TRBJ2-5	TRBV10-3	CAINEREGTQETQYF	TGTGCCATCAACGAGCGGGAGGGTACCCAAGAGACCCAGTACTTC
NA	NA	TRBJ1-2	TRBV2	CASSEDQAGGHGYTF	TGTGCCAGCAGTGAGGATCAGGCCGGGGGACATGGCTACACCTTC
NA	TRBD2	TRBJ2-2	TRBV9	CASSGASGPSNTGELFF	TGTGCCAGCAGCGGAGCTAGCGGGCCTTCGAACACCGGGGAGCTGTTTTTT
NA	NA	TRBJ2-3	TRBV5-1	CASSLEAGSPDTQYF	TGCGCCAGCAGCTTGGAGGCCGGGAGTCCAGATACGCAGTATTTT
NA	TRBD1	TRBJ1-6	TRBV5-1	CASSLALGTGNNSPLHF	TGCGCCAGCAGCTTGGCCTTGGGGACAGGGAATAATTCACCCCTCCACTTT
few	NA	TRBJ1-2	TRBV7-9	CASSLDIYGYTF	TGTGCCAGCAGCCTCGACATCTATGGCTACACCTTC
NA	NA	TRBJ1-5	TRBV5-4	CASSWEGPAPGEPQHF	TGTGCCAGCAGCTGGGAGGGGCCCGCACCTGGTGAGCCCCAGCATTTT
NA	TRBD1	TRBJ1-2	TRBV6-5	CASRPGTGYGYTF	TGTGCCAGCAGGCCCGGGACAGGATATGGCTACACCTTC
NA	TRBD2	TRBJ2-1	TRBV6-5	CASRREGRNEQFF	TGTGCCAGCAGGCGGGAGGGCCGCAATGAGCAGTTCTTC